Only a few counts were recorded for the clone carrying this TCR beta chain. The antigen is undetermined. This record comes from a study of early T cells in non-severe SARS-CoV-2 infection. Background on the study: Sequencing targeted bulk RNA from unsorted whole blood, leaving chains unpaired. General study points: VDJdb-based matching was biased toward anti-spike CD8 responses and missed private and CD4 specificities.

Molecules of cDNA were individually given unique molecular identifiers that were attached to them. Via MiXCR, TCRdb re-called the 5' RACE reads, giving one row per CDR3 protein. The table has some 57,000 distinct CDR3 sequences, approximately 8% seen once. The sequencing used whole blood, collected at baseline. The TCR sequence derives from an adult who was a healthcare worker with PCR-confirmed SARS-CoV-2 infection or an uninfected control (not recorded which).

CDR3 coding DNA: TGTGCCAGCAGGTACCGACAGGGGCATTCACCCCTCCACTTT. It translates to CASRYRQGHSPLHF. The V call is TRBV12-3 or TRBV12-4, the J call TRBJ1-6; 8 positions match TRBD1. The V gene end was trimmed by 6 bases and the J gene end by 8 bases; junction bases not matched to a gene: 6. The CDR3 is 14 residues long.